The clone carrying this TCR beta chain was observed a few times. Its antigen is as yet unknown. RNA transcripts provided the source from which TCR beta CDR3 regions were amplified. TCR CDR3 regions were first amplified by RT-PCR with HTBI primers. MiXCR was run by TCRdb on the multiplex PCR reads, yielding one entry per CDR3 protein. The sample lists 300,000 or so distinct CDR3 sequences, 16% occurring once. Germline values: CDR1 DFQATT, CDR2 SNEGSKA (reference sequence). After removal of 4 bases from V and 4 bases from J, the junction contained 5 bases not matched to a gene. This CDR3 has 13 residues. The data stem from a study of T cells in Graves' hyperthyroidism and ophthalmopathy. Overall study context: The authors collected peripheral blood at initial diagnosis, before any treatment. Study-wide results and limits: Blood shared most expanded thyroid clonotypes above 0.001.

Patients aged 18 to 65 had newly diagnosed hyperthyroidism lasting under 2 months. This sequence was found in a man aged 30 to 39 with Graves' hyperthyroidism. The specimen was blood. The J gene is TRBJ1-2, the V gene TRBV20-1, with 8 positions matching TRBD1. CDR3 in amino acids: CSAMGQDFYGYTF. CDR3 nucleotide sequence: TGCAGTGCTATGGGACAGGACTTCTATGGCTACACCTTC.